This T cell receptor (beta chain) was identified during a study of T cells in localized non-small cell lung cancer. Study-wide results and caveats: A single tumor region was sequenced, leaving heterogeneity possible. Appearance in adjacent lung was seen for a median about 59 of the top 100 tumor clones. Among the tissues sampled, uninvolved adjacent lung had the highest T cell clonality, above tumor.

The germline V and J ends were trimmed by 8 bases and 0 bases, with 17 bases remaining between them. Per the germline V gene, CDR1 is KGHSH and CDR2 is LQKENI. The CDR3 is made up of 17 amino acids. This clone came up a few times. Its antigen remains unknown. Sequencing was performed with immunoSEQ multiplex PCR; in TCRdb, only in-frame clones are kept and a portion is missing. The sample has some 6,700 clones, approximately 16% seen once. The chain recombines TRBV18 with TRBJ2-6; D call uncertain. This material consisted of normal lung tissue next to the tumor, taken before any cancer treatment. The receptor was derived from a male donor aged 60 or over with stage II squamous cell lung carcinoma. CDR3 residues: CASPSLGGSSGANVLTF. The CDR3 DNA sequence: TGTGCCAGCCCTTCTTTAGGCGGTAGCTCTGGGGCCAACGTCCTGACTTTC.